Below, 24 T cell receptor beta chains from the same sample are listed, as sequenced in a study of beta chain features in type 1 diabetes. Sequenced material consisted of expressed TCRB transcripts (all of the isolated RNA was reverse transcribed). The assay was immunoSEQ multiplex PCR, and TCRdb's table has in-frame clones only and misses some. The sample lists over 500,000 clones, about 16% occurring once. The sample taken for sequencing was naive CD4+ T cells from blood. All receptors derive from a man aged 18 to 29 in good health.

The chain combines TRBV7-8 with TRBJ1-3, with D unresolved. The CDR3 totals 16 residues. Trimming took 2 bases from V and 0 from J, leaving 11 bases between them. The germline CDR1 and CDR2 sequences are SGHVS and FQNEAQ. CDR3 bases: TGTGCCAGCAGCTTACGTTATCTGAGCTCTGGAAACACCATATATTTT. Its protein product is CASSLRYLSSGNTIYF. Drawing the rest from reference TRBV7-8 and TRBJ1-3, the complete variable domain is GAGVSQSPRYKVAKRGQDVALRCDPISGHVSLFWYQQALGQGPEFLTYFQNEAQLDKSGLPSDRFFAERPEGSVSTLKIQRTQQEDSAVYLCASSLRYLSSGNTIYFGEGSWLTVV.

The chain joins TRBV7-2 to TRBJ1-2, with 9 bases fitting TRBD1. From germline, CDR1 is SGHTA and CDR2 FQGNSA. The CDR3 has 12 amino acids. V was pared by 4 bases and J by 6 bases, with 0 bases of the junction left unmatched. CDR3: CASSWTGDGYTF. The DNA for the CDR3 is TGTGCCAGCAGCTGGACAGGGGATGGCTACACCTTC.

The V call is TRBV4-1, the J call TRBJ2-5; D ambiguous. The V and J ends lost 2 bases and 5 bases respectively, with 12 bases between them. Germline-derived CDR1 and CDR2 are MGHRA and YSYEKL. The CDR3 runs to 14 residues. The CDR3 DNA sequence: TGCGCCAGCAGCCAACAATCAGTCGGGGAGACCCAGTACTTC. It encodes CASSQQSVGETQYF.

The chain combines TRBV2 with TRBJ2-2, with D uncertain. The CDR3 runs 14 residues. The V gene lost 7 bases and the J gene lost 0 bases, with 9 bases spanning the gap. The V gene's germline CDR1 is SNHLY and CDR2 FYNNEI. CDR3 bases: TGTGCCAGCAAAACGGTTACGAACACCGGGGAGCTGTTTTTT. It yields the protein CASKTVTNTGELFF.

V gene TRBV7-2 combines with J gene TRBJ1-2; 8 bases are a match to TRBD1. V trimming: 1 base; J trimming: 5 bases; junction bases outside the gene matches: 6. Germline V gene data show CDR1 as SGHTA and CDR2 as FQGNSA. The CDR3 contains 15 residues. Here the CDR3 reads CASSLGQGTSYGYTF. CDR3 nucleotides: TGTGCCAGCAGCTTAGGACAGGGGACCAGTTATGGCTACACCTTC.

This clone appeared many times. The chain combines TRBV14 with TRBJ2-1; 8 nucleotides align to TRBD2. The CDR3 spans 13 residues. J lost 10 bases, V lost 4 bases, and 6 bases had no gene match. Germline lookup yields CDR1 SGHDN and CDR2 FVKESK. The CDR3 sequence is CASSLGLAREQFF. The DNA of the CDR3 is TGTGCCAGCAGCCTCGGACTAGCACGAGAGCAGTTCTTC.

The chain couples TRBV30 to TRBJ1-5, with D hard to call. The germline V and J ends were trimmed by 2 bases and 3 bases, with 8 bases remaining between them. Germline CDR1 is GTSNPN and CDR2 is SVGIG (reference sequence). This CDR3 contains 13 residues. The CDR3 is CAWSLRDNQPQHF. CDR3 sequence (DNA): TGTGCCTGGAGTCTGAGGGACAATCAGCCCCAGCATTTT.

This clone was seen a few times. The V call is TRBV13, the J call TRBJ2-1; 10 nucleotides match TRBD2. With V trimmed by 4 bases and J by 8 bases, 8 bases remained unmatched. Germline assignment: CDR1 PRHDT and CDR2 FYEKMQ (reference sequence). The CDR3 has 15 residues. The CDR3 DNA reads TGTGCCAGCAGCTCGTGGGGAGCGGGAGGGGATGAGCAGTTCTTC. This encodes CASSSWGAGGDEQFF.

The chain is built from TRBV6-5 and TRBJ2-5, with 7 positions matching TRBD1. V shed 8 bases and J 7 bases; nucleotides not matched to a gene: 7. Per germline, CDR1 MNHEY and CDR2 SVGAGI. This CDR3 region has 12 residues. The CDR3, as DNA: TGTGCCAGCCTCAGGGGGACGGGGACCCAGTACTTC. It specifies CASLRGTGTQYF.

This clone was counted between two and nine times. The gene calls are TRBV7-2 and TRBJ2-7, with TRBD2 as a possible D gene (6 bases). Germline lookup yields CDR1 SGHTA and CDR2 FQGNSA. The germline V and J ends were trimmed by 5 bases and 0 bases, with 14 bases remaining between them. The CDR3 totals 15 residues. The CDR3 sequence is CASSTAGTGSYEQYF. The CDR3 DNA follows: TGTGCCAGCAGCACAGCCGGGACTGGCTCCTACGAGCAGTACTTC.

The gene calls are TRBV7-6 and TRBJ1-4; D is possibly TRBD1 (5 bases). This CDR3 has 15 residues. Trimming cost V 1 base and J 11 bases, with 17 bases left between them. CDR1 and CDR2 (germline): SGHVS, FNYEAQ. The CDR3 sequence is CASSLEDSLGGKLFF. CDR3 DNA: TGTGCCAGCAGCTTAGAAGACAGTCTTGGTGGGAAACTGTTTTTT.

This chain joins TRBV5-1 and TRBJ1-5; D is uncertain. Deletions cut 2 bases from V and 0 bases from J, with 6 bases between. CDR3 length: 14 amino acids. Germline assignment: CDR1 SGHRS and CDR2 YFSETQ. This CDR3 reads CASSLGISNQPQHF. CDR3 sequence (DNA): TGCGCCAGCAGCTTAGGGATTAGCAATCAGCCCCAGCATTTT. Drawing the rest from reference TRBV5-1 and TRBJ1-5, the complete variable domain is KAGVTQTPRYLIKTRGQQVTLSCSPISGHRSVSWYQQTPGQGLQFLFEYFSETQRNKGNFPGRFSGRQFSNSRSEMNVSTLELGDSALYLCASSLGISNQPQHFGDGTRLSIL.

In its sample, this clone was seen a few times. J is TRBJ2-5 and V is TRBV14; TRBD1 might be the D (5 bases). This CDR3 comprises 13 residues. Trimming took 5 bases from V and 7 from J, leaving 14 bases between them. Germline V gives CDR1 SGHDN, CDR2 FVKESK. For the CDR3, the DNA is TGTGCCAGCAGCTCCAATTTGGACACGACCCAGTACTTC. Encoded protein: CASSSNLDTTQYF.

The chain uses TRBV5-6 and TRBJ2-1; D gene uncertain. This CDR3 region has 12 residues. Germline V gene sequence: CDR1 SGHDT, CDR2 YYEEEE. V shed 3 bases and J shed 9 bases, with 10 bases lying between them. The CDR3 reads CASSWYSGEQFF. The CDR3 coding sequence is TGTGCCAGCAGCTGGTACTCCGGTGAGCAGTTCTTC.

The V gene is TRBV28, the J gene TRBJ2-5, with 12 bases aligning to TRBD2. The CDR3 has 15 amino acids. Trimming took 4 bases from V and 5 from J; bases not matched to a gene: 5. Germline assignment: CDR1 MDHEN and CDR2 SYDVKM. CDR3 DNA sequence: TGTGCCAGCAGTTCACCCGGGACTAGCGGGGAGACCCAGTACTTC. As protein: CASSSPGTSGETQYF.

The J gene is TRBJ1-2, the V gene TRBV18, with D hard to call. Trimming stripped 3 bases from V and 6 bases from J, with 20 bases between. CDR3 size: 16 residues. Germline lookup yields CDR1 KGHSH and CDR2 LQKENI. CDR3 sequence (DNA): TGTGCCAGCTCACCCCTCCCGGTCCTCGGGATGAATGGCTACACCTTC. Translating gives CASSPLPVLGMNGYTF.

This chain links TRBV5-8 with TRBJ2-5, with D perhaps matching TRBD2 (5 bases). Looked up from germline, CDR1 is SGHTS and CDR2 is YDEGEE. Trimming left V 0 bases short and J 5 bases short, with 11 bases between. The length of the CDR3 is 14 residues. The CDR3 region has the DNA TGTGCCAGCAGCTTGGAGGGAGTACGGGAGACCCAGTACTTC. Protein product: CASSLEGVRETQYF.

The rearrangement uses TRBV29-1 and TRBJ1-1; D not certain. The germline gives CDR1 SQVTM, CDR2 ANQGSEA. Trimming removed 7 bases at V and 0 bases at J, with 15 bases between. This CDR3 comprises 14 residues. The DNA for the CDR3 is TGCAGCGCCGAGCCCCAGGCAGTGAACACTGAAGCTTTCTTT. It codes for CSAEPQAVNTEAFF.

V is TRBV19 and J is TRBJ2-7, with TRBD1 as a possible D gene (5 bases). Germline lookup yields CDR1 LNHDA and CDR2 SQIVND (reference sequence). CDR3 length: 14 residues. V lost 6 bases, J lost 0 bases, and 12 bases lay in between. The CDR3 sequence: CASSPQQASYEQYF. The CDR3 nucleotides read TGTGCCAGTAGCCCACAACAGGCCTCCTACGAGCAGTACTTC.

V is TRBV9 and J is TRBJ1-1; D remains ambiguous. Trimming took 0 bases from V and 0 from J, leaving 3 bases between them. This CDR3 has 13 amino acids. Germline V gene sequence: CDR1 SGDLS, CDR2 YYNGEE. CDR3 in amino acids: CASSVVVNTEAFF. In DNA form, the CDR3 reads TGTGCCAGCAGCGTAGTAGTGAACACTGAAGCTTTCTTT.

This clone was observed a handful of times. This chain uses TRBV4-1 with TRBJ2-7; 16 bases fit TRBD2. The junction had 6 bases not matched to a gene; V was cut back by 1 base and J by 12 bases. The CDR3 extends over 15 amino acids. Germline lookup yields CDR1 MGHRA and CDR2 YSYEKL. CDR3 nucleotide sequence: TGCGCCAGCAGCCAAGTGGGACTAGCGGGAGGGCTCGCGTACTTC. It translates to CASSQVGLAGGLAYF.

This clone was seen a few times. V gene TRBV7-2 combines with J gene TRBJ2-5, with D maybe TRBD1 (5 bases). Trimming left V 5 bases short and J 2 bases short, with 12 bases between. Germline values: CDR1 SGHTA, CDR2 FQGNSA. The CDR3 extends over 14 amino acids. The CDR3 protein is CASSQGAVQETQYF. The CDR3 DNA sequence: TGTGCCAGCAGCCAAGGGGCGGTACAAGAGACCCAGTACTTC.

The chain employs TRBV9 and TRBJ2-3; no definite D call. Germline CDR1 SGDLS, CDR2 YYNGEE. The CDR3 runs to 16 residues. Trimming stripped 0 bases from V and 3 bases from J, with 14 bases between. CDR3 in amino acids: CASSVAGSVGTDTQYF. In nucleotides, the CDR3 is TGTGCCAGCAGCGTAGCTGGCAGCGTTGGGACAGATACGCAGTATTTT.

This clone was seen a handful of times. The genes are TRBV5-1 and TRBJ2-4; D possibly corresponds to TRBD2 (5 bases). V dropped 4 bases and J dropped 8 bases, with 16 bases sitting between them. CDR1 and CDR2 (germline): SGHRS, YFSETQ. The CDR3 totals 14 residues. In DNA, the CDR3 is TGCGCCAGCAGCGCAAACACACTAGGCGACATTCAGTACTTC. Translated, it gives CASSANTLGDIQYF.